These 13 T cell receptor beta chains share one sample of origin, sequenced in a study of shared clonotypes between healthy human individuals (dated by TCRdb to between 2020 and 2021). The library was made by the immunoSEQ multiplex PCR assay. What TCRdb holds here is the immuneACCESS table cut down to in-frame rearrangements. Part of the clones is not present; checked against another copy, under half of the missing clones reflect an unresolved V gene, and the others are unexplained. Here the sample has about 600,000 clones; approximately 97% occur a single time. Together, the top ten hold approximately 0.057% of the sample. Sequencing used naive CD4+ T cells sorted from blood. The cell subset or site label for this specimen denotes: CD45RA+ positively selected. These receptors came from a woman aged 25 to 39 in good health.

The chain links TRBV2 to TRBJ1-2, with a possible D match to TRBD1 (5 bases). Per germline, CDR1 SNHLY and CDR2 FYNNEI. There are 13 residues in the CDR3. Trimming shortened V by 3 bases and J by 4 bases, and 9 bases separated the two germline ends. CDR3 in DNA: TGTGCCAGCAGTGACCACAGGACCTATGGCTACACCTTC. Translation gives CASSDHRTYGYTF.

The gene calls are TRBV28 and TRBJ2-7; 7 bases agree with TRBD1. The V and J ends lost 3 bases and 0 bases, in that order; junction bases with no gene match: 8. The CDR3 loop spans 16 amino acids. Germline loops: CDR1 MDHEN, CDR2 SYDVKM. CDR3 sequence: CASSFRKTGPSYEQYF. The CDR3 nucleotides are TGTGCCAGCAGTTTTAGGAAGACAGGGCCCTCCTACGAGCAGTACTTC.

This clone was seen once. The genes are TRBV30 and TRBJ1-2; no reliable D call. The CDR3 length is 15 residues. V dropped 8 bases and J dropped 2 bases, with 21 bases sitting between them. Germline CDR1 reads GTSNPN; CDR2 reads SVGIG (reference sequence). CDR3 sequence (DNA): TGTGCCCTTCGATCTGATGGGTTATCGAACTATGGCTACACCTTC. The encoded protein is CALRSDGLSNYGYTF. The full variable domain, its missing parts supplied by reference TRBV30 and TRBJ1-2, is SQTIHQWPATLVQPVGSPLSLECTVEGTSNPNLYWYRQAAGRGLQLLFYSVGIGQISSEVPQNLSASRPQDRQFILSSKKLLLSDSGFYLCALRSDGLSNYGYTFGSGTRLTVV.

The gene calls are TRBV2 and TRBJ1-5; D is unclear. Germline assignment: CDR1 SNHLY and CDR2 FYNNEI. The CDR3 totals 15 residues. Trimming left V 4 bases short and J 5 bases short, with 15 bases between. The CDR3 DNA reads TGTGCCAGCAGTGGTGAGGTCACCGGCGATCAGCCCCAGCATTTT. Translating gives CASSGEVTGDQPQHF.

This chain uses TRBV27 with TRBJ2-2; TRBD1 matches at 7 bases. This CDR3 has 14 amino acids. The germline CDR1 and CDR2 sequences are MNHEY and SMNVEV (reference sequence). Losses at the gene ends were 8 bases for V and 0 bases for J; bases not matched to a gene: 3. CDR3 protein: CASSGQPNTGELFF. The CDR3 nucleotides are TGTGCCAGCTCGGGACAGCCGAACACCGGGGAGCTGTTTTTT.

The rearrangement joins TRBV27 to TRBJ1-4, with D maybe TRBD1 (5 bases). Trimming cost V 6 bases and J 7 bases, with 18 bases left between them. This CDR3 region has 15 residues. Germline V CDR1 and CDR2: MNHEY, SMNVEV (reference sequence). CDR3 sequence reads: CASRSSKGLREKLFF. The CDR3 region has the DNA TGTGCCAGCAGGTCGAGTAAGGGGCTTCGTGAAAAACTGTTTTTT.

V and J are TRBV6-6 and TRBJ2-5, with TRBD2 identical over 7 bases. This CDR3 contains 16 residues. V shed 0 bases and J 1 base; nucleotides not matched to a gene: 5. The V gene's germline CDR1 is MNHNY and CDR2 SVGAGI (reference sequence). The CDR3 DNA reads TGTGCCAGCAGTTACTCAGCGGGGAAGGGCCAAGAGACCCAGTACTTC. It is translated as CASSYSAGKGQETQYF.

The chain uses TRBV7-8 and TRBJ2-7; D not certain. The CDR3 has 15 amino acids. CDR1 SGHVS and CDR2 FQNEAQ come from the germline V gene. The V end lost 0 bases, the J end lost 1 base, and 10 bases lay between the germline ends. The CDR3 loop reads CASSLAWVPSYEQYF. Written as DNA, the CDR3 is TGTGCCAGCAGCTTAGCCTGGGTACCTTCCTACGAGCAGTACTTC.

The genes are TRBV19 and TRBJ2-1; D possibly corresponds to TRBD2 (7 bases). Trimming left V 4 bases short and J 3 bases short, with 22 bases between. CDR1 is LNHDA and CDR2 is SQIVND in the germline V gene (reference sequence). The CDR3 runs 18 residues. The CDR3 region is CASSKRTRGTSFYNEQFF. The CDR3 nucleotides read TGTGCCAGTAGTAAACGGACTAGGGGGACAAGTTTCTACAATGAGCAGTTCTTC. The variable domain in full, with the rest retrieved from reference TRBV19 and TRBJ2-1, is DGGITQSPKYLFRKEGQNVTLSCEQNLNHDAMYWYRQDPGQGLRLIYYSQIVNDFQKGDIAEGYSVSREKKESFPLTVTSAQKNPTAFYLCASSKRTRGTSFYNEQFFGPGTRLTVL.

V usage is TRBV5-8 and J usage is TRBJ2-7; D is possibly TRBD2 (5 bases). V lost 1 base to trimming and J lost 3 bases, with 14 bases between them. The germline V gene encodes CDR1 SGHTS and CDR2 YDEGEE. The CDR3 spans 15 residues. CDR3 sequence reads: CASSLRGFYYYEQYF. The CDR3 DNA is TGTGCCAGCAGCTTGAGAGGGTTTTATTACTACGAGCAGTACTTC.

The chain combines TRBV5-5 with TRBJ2-7; 12 bases line up with TRBD2. V was pared by 4 bases and J by 2 bases, with 4 bases of the junction left unmatched. This CDR3 comprises 15 residues. Germline values: CDR1 SGHKS, CDR2 YYEKEE (reference sequence). This chain's CDR3 is CASSNSSGRAYEQYF. In DNA form, the CDR3 reads TGTGCCAGCAGCAACTCTAGCGGGAGGGCCTACGAGCAGTACTTC.

The CDR3 DNA reads as TGTGCCACCGGACAGGGGGCAAAAGGCGGGGAGCTGTTTTTT. This codes for CATGQGAKGGELFF. The chain recombines TRBV2 with TRBJ2-2; 11 nucleotides agree with TRBD1. The trim removed 10 bases at V and 7 bases at J, leaving 8 bases unmatched. Germline CDR1 reads SNHLY; CDR2 reads FYNNEI. The CDR3 is made up of 14 amino acids.

The chain uses TRBV5-4 and TRBJ1-1; D is unresolved. The CDR3 loop spans 13 amino acids. Germline CDR1 SGHNT, CDR2 YYREEE (reference sequence). Trimming removed 4 bases from V and 8 bases from J, with 15 bases in between. CDR3 sequence (DNA): TGTGCCAGCAGCAAACCCTCAAGACGAGAAGCTTTCTTT. Translating it yields CASSKPSRREAFF.